This TCR beta chain was recovered during a study of blood T cell repertoires in COVID-19. About the study: T cells, B-cell-depleted T cells, or PBMCs provided the cDNA or gDNA that served as material.

Original processing methods: The assay estimated nucleated cells by amplifying reference gene primers. The repertoire was sequenced with immunoSEQ multiplex PCR; TCRdb's copy has only in-frame clones and lacks some. V, J and clone size were drawn from that table, and D and trimming were deduced from the DNA. There are about 170,000 clones in the sample; approximately 87% occur only once, and 11% lies in the top ten. The CDR3 spans 14 residues. V lost 9 bases to trimming and J lost 0 bases; unmatched junction nucleotides: 6. Germline loops: CDR1 MNHEY, CDR2 SVGAGI. The sequencing sample was made of peripheral blood. The TCR originated in a woman aged 55-75 years with COVID-19, enrolled during active disease. The chain is built from TRBV6-5 and TRBJ2-5, with TRBD2 identical over 8 bases. The CDR3 sequence: CASAGGEYQETQYF. CDR3 nucleotides: TGTGCCAGTGCGGGGGGAGAGTACCAAGAGACCCAGTACTTC.